This T cell receptor (beta chain) is from a study of identical twins (dated by TCRdb to about 2016). About the full investigation: To test whether fetal clonotypes persist, this study deep-sequenced TCR alpha and beta repertoires from monozygotic twins, from unrelated adults of various ages, and from cord blood. To rule out contamination, replicate twin experiments were performed at different times with different library preparation protocols. On the study overall, not on this receptor specifically: Conclusions relied on cross-sectional statistical analysis, since the same donors could not be followed over many years. Abundant cord blood beta clonotypes carried fewer insertions; young adult naive repertoires showed a weaker similar trend, while memory repertoires showed none. Out-of-frame TCR alpha sharing in monozygotic twins was systematically underestimated by recombination models, whereas sharing between unrelated individuals was in agreement with the recombination models. Invariant T cells such as MAIT and iNKT could partly confound zero-insertion analyses, though diverse VJ usage argued against this for most clonotypes. The excess sharing between twins in beta out-of-frame sequences was weaker because fewer shared sequences reduced the signal-to-noise ratio. Compared with coincidental sharing between unrelated individuals, out-of-frame TCR alpha sequences shared between twins had an excess of sequences with low generation probability.

Only healthy Caucasian donors were included. The twin cohort comprised three pairs of female monozygotic twins, all aged roughly 18 to 30 years. Peripheral blood mononuclear cells were used as the source from which RNA for TCR libraries was isolated. The CDR3 measures 17 amino acids from cysteine to phenylalanine. The DNA shown is the 51-base CDR3, in frame from base 1. Looking up the germline V gene yields CDR1 SGHRS and CDR2 YFSETQ. Germline trimming: 1 base from V, 1 base from J; junction bases outside gene matches: 7. The library was prepared using 5' RACE. The reads were generated on an Illumina HiSeq 2000. A universal primer binding site was added through template switching, and the final cDNA carried a unique molecular identifier so that TCR cDNA molecules could be counted accurately. Specific primers in the conserved constant-segment region were used to synthesize first-strand cDNA for TCR alpha and beta chains. To control for contamination, every cDNA library was double barcoded, receiving both a SMART-Mk sample barcode and Illumina barcodes. TruSeq adapter sequences and Illumina sample barcodes were added in two successive PCR steps. TCR alpha and beta cDNA libraries were sequenced on the Illumina HiSeq platform with custom primers. As for how the authors treated the data: Raw reads were processed with MiGEC to extract unique molecular identifiers, and MiXCR was used to determine CDR3 positions. For each individual, recombination models were inferred using an EM algorithm with the repgenHMM and IGoR tools. The analysis of shared clonotypes was done with the tcR package in R, with sharing normalized by the product of cloneset sizes. Out-of-frame nonproductive sequences were analyzed to study raw recombination free of thymic and clonal selection effects. TCRdb cleaned the public reads at Q25 with fastp, built clones with MiXCR and kept in-frame beta chains. Under each unique CDR3 protein, matching rows form one entry showing the most common genes and DNA. What appears here as the V and J calls and clone size reflects TCRdb's work, not the paper's. This sample comprises some 690,000 distinct CDR3 sequences, approximately 22% of them detected only once. The ten largest make up roughly 4% of the sample.

This clonotype was observed a handful of times. The antigen this receptor binds is unknown. No much larger clone exists at a distance of one base, and base qualities are not known. These records were also assigned to another study, of T cells expressing NK-cell markers. The second study also describes: Eight donors provided sorted CD3+CD56+NKG2C+, CD3+CD56+NKG2C- and CD3+CD56-NKG2C+ T-cell subsets, whose TCR beta-chain repertoires were profiled. Among the eight sequenced donors, only one was HCMV-seronegative, while the other seven were HCMV-seropositive. In several experiments an anti-gammadeltaTCR antibody was added to restrict sorting to alphabetaTCR-expressing T cells. For about 6 donors, the dominant CD3+CD56+NKG2C+ clonotypes were among the top 10 CD8+ clonotypes and accounted for roughly 1.0-7.5% of CD8+ T cells. Those dominant clonotypes were again the most abundant among CD3+CD56-NKG2C+ cells in a handful of donors, at about 28.3-65%. It remained unclear whether the expanded NKG2C-expressing T cell clones were specific for HCMV antigens. The eight sequenced donors were randomly selected healthy volunteers, three men and five women. HCMV serostatus was determined by detecting HCMV-specific IgG in serum with a commercial ELISA kit. For about six donors, bulk peripheral blood T-cell repertoires were also sequenced from unsorted PBMC. MIGEC was used to demultiplex reads and group the reads by UMI, and MiTCR was used to assemble and quantify clonotypes. Only TCR cDNA sequences supported by at least two reads were kept to exclude erroneous sequences. The tcR package was used for downstream repertoire analysis, and clonotypes were matched across fractions by CDR3 nucleotide sequence plus V segment. VDJmatch was used to annotate antigen specificity against VDJdb, with one amino acid substitution in CDR3 permitted.

The rearrangement combines TRBV5-1 with TRBJ2-3, with 9 junctional bases fitting TRBD2. The receptor was derived from a woman between 18 and 29 years old in good health. The sequenced sample consisted of PBMCs. The DNA sequence is as follows: TGCGCCAGCAGCTTGTCCCCGGGCGGGGGGGGCACAGATACGCAGTATTTT. The resulting protein is CASSLSPGGGGTDTQYF.